Listed below are T cell receptor beta chains from one sample, sequenced in a study of monozygotic twins with inflammatory bowel disease. TCRdb reanalyzed the 5' RACE reads and collapses them to one entry per CDR3 protein, without DNA. The sample's table shows 160,000 or so distinct CDR3 sequences. Sequencing input: blood. The origin of the receptors is a human donor with ulcerative colitis or Crohn's disease, or a healthy co-twin of an affected twin (not recorded which). Both conserved end residues are part of each CDR3. Fields, in order: CDR3 protein, J gene, V gene.

CDR3aa: CASCSRISMNTEAFF
j_gene: TRBJ1-1
v_gene: TRBV5-5

CDR3aa: CASSPLTAFFSGANVLTF
j_gene: TRBJ2-6
v_gene: TRBV12-3/TRBV12-4

CDR3aa: CASSFPGQGAHEQYF
j_gene: TRBJ2-7
v_gene: TRBV12-3/TRBV12-4

CDR3aa: CSARDGERGGLTWDTQYF
j_gene: TRBJ2-3
v_gene: TRBV20-1

CDR3aa: CSASRGQAYEQYF
j_gene: TRBJ2-7
v_gene: TRBV20-1

CDR3aa: CASSPEDRYGYTF
j_gene: TRBJ1-2
v_gene: TRBV14

CDR3aa: CASSLAADSETQYF
j_gene: TRBJ2-5
v_gene: TRBV5-1

CDR3aa: CASGRITYEQYF
j_gene: TRBJ2-7
v_gene: TRBV27

CDR3aa: CASSSTGFEQYF
j_gene: TRBJ2-7
v_gene: TRBV27

CDR3aa: CASSLGLGPYEQFF
j_gene: TRBJ2-1
v_gene: TRBV6-2/TRBV6-3

CDR3aa: CSARGFSGLAGGQDTQYF
j_gene: TRBJ2-3
v_gene: TRBV20-1

CDR3aa: CASSSGTLRQETQYF
j_gene: TRBJ2-5
v_gene: TRBV7-7

CDR3aa: CASSLSAATDTQYF
j_gene: TRBJ2-3
v_gene: TRBV5-1

CDR3aa: CSAADRGGTYNEQFF
j_gene: TRBJ2-1
v_gene: TRBV20-1